This T cell receptor (beta chain) derives from a study of T cell responses to AZD1222 COVID-19 vaccine. Study results and caveats: Among the donors, most were white British and more were female, and clonal diversity was possibly underestimated. The repertoires were collected only after the peak T cell response.

The CDR3 extends over 15 amino acids. CDR1 and CDR2 (germline): SGDLS, YYNGEE. The V segment lost 3 bases and the J segment 8 bases; nucleotides outside the gene matches: 5. Remarks on this clone: The antigen remains undetermined.

This table comes from immunoSEQ multiplex PCR, and its TCRdb copy is limited to in-frame clones, with some not included. The sample lists roughly 120,000 clones, roughly 90% occurring once. The gene calls are TRBV9 and TRBJ2-1, with 13 bases aligning to TRBD2. Sample: peripheral blood, taken on day 0 of AZD1222 vaccination. The clonotype originates from an adult in good health. CDR3 residues: CASSARTSGSYEQFF. The CDR3 nucleotides read TGTGCCAGCAGCGCCCGGACTAGCGGGAGCTATGAGCAGTTCTTC.